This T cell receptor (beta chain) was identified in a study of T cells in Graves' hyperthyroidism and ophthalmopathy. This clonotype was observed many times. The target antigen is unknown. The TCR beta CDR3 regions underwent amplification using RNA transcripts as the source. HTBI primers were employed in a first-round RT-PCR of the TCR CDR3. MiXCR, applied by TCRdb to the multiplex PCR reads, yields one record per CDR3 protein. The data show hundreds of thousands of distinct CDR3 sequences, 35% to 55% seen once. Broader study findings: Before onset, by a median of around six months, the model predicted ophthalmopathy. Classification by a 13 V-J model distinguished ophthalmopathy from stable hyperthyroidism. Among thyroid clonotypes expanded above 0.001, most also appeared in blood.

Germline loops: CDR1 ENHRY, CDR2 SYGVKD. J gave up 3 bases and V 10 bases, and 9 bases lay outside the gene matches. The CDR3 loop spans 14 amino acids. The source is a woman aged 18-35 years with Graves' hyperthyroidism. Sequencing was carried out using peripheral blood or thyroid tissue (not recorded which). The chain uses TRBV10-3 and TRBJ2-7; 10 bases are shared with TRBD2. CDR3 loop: CASRLASGSYEQYF. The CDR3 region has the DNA TGTGCCAGCCGGTTGGCTAGCGGGAGCTACGAGCAGTACTTC.